The TCR beta chain described here comes from a study of blood T cells in healthy people across ages. Study observations and caveats: Long-lived donors carried more naive CD4+ cells and greater diversity than aged donors. Getting older went along with TCR beta diversity per million T cells dropping roughly linearly.

As for this clonotype: The antigen is undetermined.

The length of the CDR3 is 15 residues. The junction had 4 bases not matched to a gene; V was cut back by 3 bases and J by 1 base. Germline values: CDR1 MNHEY, CDR2 SMNVEV (reference sequence). The second PCR ran about 7 to 12 cycles with a sample-barcoded 5' primer and J-beta primers. One entry per CDR3 protein, called by TCRdb with MiXCR from the 5' RACE reads. The sample shows about 970,000 distinct CDR3 sequences, just over 50% of them seen only once. Sample: blood. This receptor was obtained from a woman aged 55-70 years in good health. The chain carries TRBV27 and TRBJ1-1; TRBD1 agrees at 8 bases. CDR3 in amino acids: CASSFTGGRNTEAFF. In DNA form, the CDR3 reads TGTGCCAGCAGTTTCACAGGGGGTAGGAACACTGAAGCTTTCTTT.